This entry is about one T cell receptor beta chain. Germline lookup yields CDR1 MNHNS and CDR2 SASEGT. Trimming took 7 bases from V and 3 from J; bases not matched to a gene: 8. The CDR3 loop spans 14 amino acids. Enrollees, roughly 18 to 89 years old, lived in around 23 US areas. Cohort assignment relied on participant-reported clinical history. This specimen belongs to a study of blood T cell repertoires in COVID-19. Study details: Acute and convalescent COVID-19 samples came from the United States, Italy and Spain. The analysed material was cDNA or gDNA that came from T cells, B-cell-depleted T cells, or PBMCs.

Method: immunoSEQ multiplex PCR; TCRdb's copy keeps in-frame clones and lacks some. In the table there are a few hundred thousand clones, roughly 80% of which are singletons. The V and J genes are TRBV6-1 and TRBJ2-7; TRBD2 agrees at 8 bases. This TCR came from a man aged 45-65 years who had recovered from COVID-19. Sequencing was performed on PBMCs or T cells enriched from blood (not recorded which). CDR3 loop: CASTPFREGYEQYF. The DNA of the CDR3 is TGTGCCAGCACCCCTTTTCGGGAGGGCTACGAGCAGTACTTC.